These 25 T cell receptor beta chains were all obtained from the same sample, sequenced in a study of cytomegalovirus exposure and HLA in healthy donors. This PCR relied on a set of 60 Vbeta primers and 13 Jbeta primers. Measured with immunoSEQ multiplex PCR; TCRdb has only the in-frame clones, and not every one. This sample has 130,000 or so clones; 77% occur once, and the top ten carry over 0.8%. The sample was PBMCs. These receptors all stem from a woman in her sixties or seventies in good health and CMV-seronegative.

The V and J genes are TRBV12-5 and TRBJ2-7, with 7 bases matching TRBD1. The CDR3 contains 15 residues. Germline assignment: CDR1 LGHNT and CDR2 FRNRAP. V shed 1 base, J shed 1 base, and the junction held 4 bases outside the gene matches. The CDR3 coding sequence is TGTGCTAGTGGTTTGGCTCAGACAGGGTCCTACGAGCAGTACTTC. Its protein product is CASGLAQTGSYEQYF.

The chain joins TRBV28 to TRBJ1-2, with 10 positions matching TRBD1. The CDR3 totals 14 residues. Germline V gives CDR1 MDHEN, CDR2 SYDVKM. The junction had 8 bases not matched to a gene; V was cut back by 10 bases and J by 3 bases. The CDR3 nucleotides read TGTGCCACCAAGACAGGGGGCGCTGACTATGGCTACACCTTC. Translated: CATKTGGADYGYTF.

This rearrangement joins TRBV11-2 to TRBJ2-2; D is possibly TRBD2 (5 bases). The CDR3 totals 14 residues. Germline CDR1 reads SGHAT; CDR2 reads FQNNGV. With 5 bases removed from V and 7 bases from J, the gap between germline ends came to 14 bases. The CDR3 loop is CASSPGMVRGELFF. DNA of the CDR3: TGTGCCAGCAGCCCCGGGATGGTGCGCGGGGAGCTGTTTTTT. Full variable domain (outside the CDR3, taken from reference TRBV11-2 and TRBJ2-2): EAGVAQSPRYKIIEKRQSVAFWCNPISGHATLYWYQQILGQGPKLLIQFQNNGVVDDSQLPKDRFSAERLKGVDSTLKIQPAKLEDSAVYLCASSPGMVRGELFFGEGSRLTVL.

The gene calls are TRBV27 and TRBJ2-3; D perhaps matches TRBD1 (6 bases). Germline-derived CDR1 and CDR2 are MNHEY and SMNVEV (reference sequence). This CDR3 contains 15 residues. V lost 2 bases to trimming and J lost 6 bases, with 15 bases between them. CDR3 region: CASSLTAGVGDTQYF. The CDR3 DNA reads as TGTGCCAGCAGTTTAACGGCAGGGGTCGGGGATACGCAGTATTTT.

This clone was found once. This chain joins TRBV29-1 and TRBJ2-1, with a tentative D call TRBD1 (5 bases). The germline gives CDR1 SQVTM, CDR2 ANQGSEA. The CDR3 loop spans 15 amino acids. V lost 4 bases and J 3 bases, leaving 16 bases between the germline ends. The CDR3 protein is CSVGFFGTGYNEQFF. Here the CDR3 DNA reads TGCAGCGTTGGATTCTTTGGAACAGGCTACAATGAGCAGTTCTTC.

This clone has just a few counts. The chain recombines TRBV28 with TRBJ1-6, with D possibly TRBD1 on 5 matching bases. Trimming shortened V by 3 bases and J by 6 bases, and 15 bases separated the two germline ends. Germline V gene sequence: CDR1 MDHEN, CDR2 SYDVKM. The CDR3 runs to 16 residues. CDR3 DNA sequence: TGTGCCAGCAGTTTTGGGGCAGGTAGGAGTAATTCACCCCTCCACTTT. Protein product: CASSFGAGRSNSPLHF.

The J gene is TRBJ2-7, the V gene TRBV29-1, with 7 bases matching TRBD1. Germline loops: CDR1 SQVTM, CDR2 ANQGSEA. The V segment lost 7 bases and the J segment 6 bases; nucleotides outside the gene matches: 6. The CDR3 extends over 11 amino acids. The chain's CDR3 is CSARQGAEQYF. The CDR3 nucleotides read TGCAGCGCCCGACAGGGCGCCGAGCAGTACTTC.

The V gene is TRBV6-1, the J gene TRBJ2-2; D might be TRBD2 (5 bases). CDR3 length equals 15 residues. From germline, CDR1 is MNHNS and CDR2 SASEGT. The germline V and J ends were trimmed by 7 bases and 3 bases, with 15 bases remaining between them. Written as DNA, the CDR3 is TGTGCCAGCATTATCGGACTTTCGCACACCGGGGAGCTGTTTTTT. Protein product: CASIIGLSHTGELFF.

The J gene is TRBJ1-5, the V gene TRBV21-1; the D segment call TRBD1 is taken from the table without a DNA check. TRBV21-1 is flagged as a pseudogene. This CDR3 has 20 amino acids. Here the CDR3 reads CASSKSPGQGVFLGNQPQHF. The CDR3 DNA reads as TGTGCCAGCAGCAAAAGTCCCGGACAGGGGGTCTTTCTCGGCAATCAGCCCCAGCATTTT.

V is TRBV2 and J is TRBJ2-2, with 10 bases lining up with TRBD1. The V segment lost 6 bases and the J segment 5 bases; nucleotides outside the gene matches: 0. CDR3 length: 13 amino acids. Germline CDR1 and CDR2: SNHLY and FYNNEI. This CDR3 reads CASRGQGTGELFF. DNA for the CDR3: TGTGCCAGCAGGGGACAGGGGACCGGGGAGCTGTTTTTT.

This rearrangement joins TRBV4-2 to TRBJ1-1; D gene unclear. CDR3 length: 17 residues. Between the trimmed V and J ends, which lost 0 bases and 0 bases, there was a span of 14 bases. Per the germline V gene, CDR1 is LGHNA and CDR2 is YNFKEQ. CDR3 loop: CASSQEPGRLMNTEAFF. For the CDR3, the DNA is TGTGCCAGCAGCCAAGAGCCAGGCAGGCTAATGAACACTGAAGCTTTCTTT.

This sequence joins TRBV19 and TRBJ2-2, with D maybe TRBD1 (6 bases). CDR3 size: 16 residues. Germline CDR1 reads LNHDA; CDR2 reads SQIVND (reference sequence). The V gene lost 5 bases and the J gene lost 2 bases, with 15 bases spanning the gap. Here the CDR3 reads CASSPRDTLNTGELFF. CDR3 sequence (DNA): TGTGCCAGTAGTCCAAGGGACACCCTAAACACCGGGGAGCTGTTTTTT.

The CDR3: CASSYYITDTQYF. The CDR3 nucleotides read TGTGCCAGCAGTTACTATATCACAGATACGCAGTATTTT. The chain is built from TRBV6-5 and TRBJ2-3; the D is unclear. The CDR3 is 13 amino acids. Trimming stripped 1 base from V and 2 bases from J, with 4 bases between. The germline V gene has CDR1 MNHEY and CDR2 SVGAGI.

The V gene is TRBV2, the J gene TRBJ2-7; 8 positions agree with TRBD1. V trimming: 10 bases; J trimming: 1 base; junction bases outside the gene matches: 6. Germline V gene lookup returns CDR1 SNHLY and CDR2 FYNNEI. CDR3 length: 13 amino acids. The CDR3 nucleotides are TGTGCCACGGTGACAGGGGTATCCTACGAGCAGTACTTC. It is translated as CATVTGVSYEQYF. The whole variable domain, remainder taken from reference TRBV2 and TRBJ2-7, is EPEVTQTPSHQVTQMGQEVILRCVPISNHLYFYWYRQILGQKVEFLVSFYNNEISEKSEIFDDQFSVERPDGSNFTLKIRSTKLEDSAMYFCATVTGVSYEQYFGPGTRLTVT.

This sequence joins TRBV5-1 and TRBJ2-2; TRBD1 is a possible D gene (6 bases). There are 17 residues in the CDR3. V lost 0 bases and J 4 bases, leaving 16 bases between the germline ends. The germline V gene encodes CDR1 SGHRS and CDR2 YFSETQ. This chain's CDR3 is CASSLVGWGPGTGELFF. Here the CDR3 DNA reads TGCGCCAGCAGCTTGGTAGGTTGGGGGCCGGGCACCGGGGAGCTGTTTTTT.

V gene TRBV4-1 combines with J gene TRBJ2-7, with 8 bases fitting TRBD1. The germline CDR1 and CDR2 sequences are MGHRA and YSYEKL. V lost 2 bases, J lost 3 bases, and 6 bases stayed unmatched. There are 15 residues in the CDR3. The CDR3 bases are TGCGCCAGCAGCCAACAGGACAGGGTCCTCTACGAGCAGTACTTC. Encoded protein: CASSQQDRVLYEQYF.

The chain is built from TRBV2 and TRBJ1-3; D is ambiguous. The CDR3 has 15 residues. CDR1 is SNHLY, CDR2 FYNNEI, per germline. Between the trimmed V and J ends, which lost 8 bases and 3 bases, there was a span of 17 bases. The DNA for the CDR3 is TGTGCCAGCGGCTTCGGTGGGAGCGGTGGAAACACCATATATTTT. The encoded protein is CASGFGGSGGNTIYF.

This clone was found once. This rearrangement joins TRBV18 to TRBJ2-1; the match to TRBD1 covers 7 bases. The V gene's germline CDR1 is KGHSH and CDR2 LQKENI. V shed 8 bases and J 5 bases; nucleotides not matched to a gene: 9. CDR3 length equals 14 residues. CDR3: CASARDSSNNEQFF. In DNA form, the CDR3 reads TGTGCCAGCGCTCGGGACAGTAGTAACAATGAGCAGTTCTTC.

The chain has TRBV4-2 and TRBJ1-6; D possibly corresponds to TRBD1 (5 bases). The V end was cut by 0 bases, the J end by 0 bases, with 9 bases between. The length of the CDR3 is 17 residues. Germline values: CDR1 LGHNA, CDR2 YNFKEQ. DNA for the CDR3: TGTGCCAGCAGCCAAGATGTGGGGGGCTCCTATAATTCACCCCTCCACTTT. Translated: CASSQDVGGSYNSPLHF.

This clone was found once. In the same sample, other DNA sequences code for this CDR3. DNA for the CDR3: TGTGCCAGCAGCTTGGTCCAGGATCAGCCCCAGCATTTT. Protein: CASSLVQDQPQHF. This chain uses TRBV11-2 with TRBJ1-5; no definite D call. The CDR3 runs to 13 residues. V was pared by 3 bases and J by 5 bases, with 8 bases between. Germline assignment: CDR1 SGHAT and CDR2 FQNNGV.

The chain is built from TRBV12-5 and TRBJ2-1; a weak D match, TRBD1 (7 bases). The germline V gene has CDR1 LGHNT and CDR2 FRNRAP. The V end lost 4 bases, the J end lost 8 bases, and 27 bases lay between the germline ends. There are 18 residues in the CDR3. The CDR3 bases are TGTGCTAGTGGTTCCATTGTGGGGGGCAGCTACAGGGGCCATGAGCAGTTCTTC. This sequence encodes CASGSIVGGSYRGHEQFF.

The chain recombines TRBV5-4 with TRBJ1-4; maybe TRBD1 (6 bases). This CDR3 is 16 amino acids long. V was pared by 3 bases and J by 7 bases, with 19 bases between. Germline values: CDR1 SGHNT, CDR2 YYREEE (reference sequence). The CDR3 sequence: CASSSGVGGALEKLFF. DNA for the CDR3: TGTGCCAGCAGCTCGGGCGTTGGGGGGGCTCTTGAAAAACTGTTTTTT.

The chain couples TRBV7-9 to TRBJ1-1; no clear D. V lost 3 bases, J lost 5 bases, and 10 bases lay in between. Germline V gene lookup returns CDR1 SEHNR and CDR2 FQNEAQ (reference sequence). The CDR3 is 13 amino acids. CDR3 DNA: TGTGCCAGCAGCTTTTTTCAGAAGACTGAAGCTTTCTTT. It translates to CASSFFQKTEAFF.

The rearrangement joins TRBV5-1 to TRBJ1-4; D is unclear. The CDR3 spans 13 residues. Deletions cut 5 bases from V and 2 bases from J, with 7 bases between. CDR1 and CDR2 (germline): SGHRS, YFSETQ. CDR3 in amino acids: CASRYNTNEKLFF. In DNA form, the CDR3 reads TGCGCCAGCAGATACAATACTAATGAAAAACTGTTTTTT.

The chain uses TRBV27 and TRBJ2-5; 7 bases line up with TRBD2. CDR3 length: 14 residues. J lost 5 bases, V lost 5 bases, and 8 bases had no gene match. Germline V CDR1 and CDR2: MNHEY, SMNVEV (reference sequence). The CDR3 DNA is TGTGCCAGCAGTCCCTTGGCGGGAGTTGAGACCCAGTACTTC. Protein: CASSPLAGVETQYF.